Listed below are T cell receptor beta chains from one sample, sequenced in a study of CD8 T cells in Susac syndrome. TCRdb ran MiXCR on the immunoSEQ multiplex PCR reads and lists one entry per CDR3 protein. The table has 100,000 to 150,000 distinct CDR3 sequences, around 96% seen once. The sequencing input was CD4+ T cells from PBMCs. The origin of the receptors is a human donor in good health. Both conserved end residues are trimmed from each CDR3.

V gene: TRBV2
J gene: TRBJ1-1
CDR3 protein: ASSRGPGNTEAF

V gene: TRBV20-1
J gene: TRBJ1-4
CDR3 protein: SASLAQGAPEKLF

V gene: TRBV20-1
J gene: TRBJ1-1
CDR3 protein: SARDQFRGAEAF

V gene: TRBV9
J gene: TRBJ1-2
CDR3 protein: ASSVDPSKGYT

V gene: TRBV18
J gene: TRBJ2-7
CDR3 protein: ASSPLSYEQY

V gene: TRBV7-9
J gene: TRBJ2-5
CDR3 protein: ASSLRPGETQY

V gene: TRBV2
J gene: TRBJ2-7
CDR3 protein: ASSITRRGPSEQY

V gene: TRBV7-7
J gene: TRBJ2-2
CDR3 protein: ASSLIENTGELF

V gene: TRBV13
J gene: TRBJ2-7
CDR3 protein: ASSPDRESYEQY

V gene: TRBV12-3/TRBV12-4
J gene: TRBJ1-2
CDR3 protein: ASSFARGYGYT

V gene: TRBV7-2
J gene: TRBJ2-1
CDR3 protein: ASSLYVNEQF

V gene: TRBV5-1
J gene: TRBJ1-1
CDR3 protein: ASNFLEQGATEAF

V gene: TRBV18
J gene: TRBJ2-1
CDR3 protein: ASSPPGQGEGQF

V gene: TRBV30
J gene: TRBJ1-5
CDR3 protein: AWKDSPNQPQH

V gene: TRBV3-1
J gene: TRBJ1-4
CDR3 protein: ASSRRTGTENEKLF

V gene: TRBV30
J gene: TRBJ1-5
CDR3 protein: AWSGQSNQPQH

V gene: TRBV30
J gene: TRBJ1-1
CDR3 protein: AWRGIGTRNTEAF

V gene: TRBV2
J gene: TRBJ2-1
CDR3 protein: ASKRAGGENEQF

V gene: TRBV7-2
J gene: TRBJ1-4
CDR3 protein: ASSSTPQGARGEKLF

V gene: TRBV7-9
J gene: TRBJ1-1
CDR3 protein: ASSRDRGLTEAF

V gene: TRBV6-2/TRBV6-3
J gene: TRBJ2-3
CDR3 protein: ASTSRGDTQY

V gene: TRBV4-1
J gene: TRBJ2-2
CDR3 protein: ATRDRNTGELF

V gene: TRBV19
J gene: TRBJ2-7
CDR3 protein: ASSLRDSQYEQY

V gene: TRBV6-2/TRBV6-3
J gene: TRBJ2-3
CDR3 protein: ASSFGYTDTQY

V gene: TRBV7-6
J gene: TRBJ2-1
CDR3 protein: ASSLGAASGYNEQF

V gene: TRBV21-1
J gene: TRBJ1-1
CDR3 protein: ASSRPAVNTEAF

V gene: TRBV20-1
J gene: TRBJ2-2
CDR3 protein: SAIEPAGELF

V gene: TRBV3-1
J gene: TRBJ2-3
CDR3 protein: ASSPFRGTDTQY

V gene: TRBV29-1
J gene: TRBJ1-4
CDR3 protein: SVVNQGRGEKLF

V gene: TRBV29-1
J gene: TRBJ1-1
CDR3 protein: SSTGGSTEAF

V gene: TRBV6-2/TRBV6-3
J gene: TRBJ1-5
CDR3 protein: ASRPRGQSNQPQH

V gene: TRBV24-1
J gene: TRBJ2-1
CDR3 protein: ATSDTSGNGYNEQF